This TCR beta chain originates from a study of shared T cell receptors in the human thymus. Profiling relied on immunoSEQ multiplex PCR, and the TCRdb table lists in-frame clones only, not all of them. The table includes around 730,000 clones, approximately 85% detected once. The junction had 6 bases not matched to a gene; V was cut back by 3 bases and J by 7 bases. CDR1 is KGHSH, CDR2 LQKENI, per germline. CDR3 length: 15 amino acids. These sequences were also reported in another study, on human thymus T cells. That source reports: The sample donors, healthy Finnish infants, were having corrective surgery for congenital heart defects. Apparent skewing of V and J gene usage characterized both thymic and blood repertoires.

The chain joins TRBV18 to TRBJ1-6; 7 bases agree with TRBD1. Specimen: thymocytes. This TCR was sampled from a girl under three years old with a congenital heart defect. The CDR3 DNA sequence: TGTGCCAGCTCACCCAACAGGGGACGGAATTCACCCCTCCACTTT. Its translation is CASSPNRGRNSPLHF.